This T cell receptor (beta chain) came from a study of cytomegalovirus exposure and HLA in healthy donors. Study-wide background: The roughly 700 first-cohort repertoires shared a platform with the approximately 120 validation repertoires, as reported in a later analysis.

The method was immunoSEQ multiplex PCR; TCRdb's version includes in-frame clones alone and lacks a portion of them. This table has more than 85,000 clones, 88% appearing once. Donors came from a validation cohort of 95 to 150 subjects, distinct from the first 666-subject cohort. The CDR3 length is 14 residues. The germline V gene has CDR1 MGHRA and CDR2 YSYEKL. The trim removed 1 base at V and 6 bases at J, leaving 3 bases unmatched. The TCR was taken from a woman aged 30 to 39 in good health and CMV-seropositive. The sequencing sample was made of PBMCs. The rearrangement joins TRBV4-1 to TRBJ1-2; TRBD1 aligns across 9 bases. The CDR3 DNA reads TGCGCCAGCAGCCAAGGGGGGACAGGGAATGGCTACACCTTC. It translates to CASSQGGTGNGYTF.